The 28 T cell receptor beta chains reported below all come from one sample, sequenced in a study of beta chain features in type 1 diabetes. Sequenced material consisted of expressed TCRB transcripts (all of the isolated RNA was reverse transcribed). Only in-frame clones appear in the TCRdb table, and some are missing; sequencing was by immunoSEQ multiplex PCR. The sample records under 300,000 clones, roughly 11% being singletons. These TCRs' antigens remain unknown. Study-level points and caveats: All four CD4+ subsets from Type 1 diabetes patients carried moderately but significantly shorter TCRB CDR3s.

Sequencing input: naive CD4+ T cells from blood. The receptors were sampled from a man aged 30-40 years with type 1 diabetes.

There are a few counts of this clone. The CDR3 sequence is CASSQERTPPPYF. The CDR3 region has the DNA TGCGCCAGCAGCCAAGAGCGGACTCCGCCCCCGTATTTT. This rearrangement joins TRBV4-1 to TRBJ2-3, with D possibly being TRBD2 (5 bases). Per the germline V gene, CDR1 is MGHRA and CDR2 is YSYEKL. This CDR3 is 13 amino acids long. Trimming pared 0 bases from V and 14 bases from J, leaving 15 bases between.

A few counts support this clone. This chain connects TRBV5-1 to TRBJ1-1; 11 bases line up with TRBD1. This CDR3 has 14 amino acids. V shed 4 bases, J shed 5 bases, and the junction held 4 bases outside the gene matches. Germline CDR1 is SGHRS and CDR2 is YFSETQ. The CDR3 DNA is TGCGCCAGCAGCGTCGGGACAGGGGGTACTGAAGCTTTCTTT. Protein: CASSVGTGGTEAFF. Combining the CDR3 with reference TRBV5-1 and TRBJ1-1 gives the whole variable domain KAGVTQTPRYLIKTRGQQVTLSCSPISGHRSVSWYQQTPGQGLQFLFEYFSETQRNKGNFPGRFSGRQFSNSRSEMNVSTLELGDSALYLCASSVGTGGTEAFFGQGTRLTVV.

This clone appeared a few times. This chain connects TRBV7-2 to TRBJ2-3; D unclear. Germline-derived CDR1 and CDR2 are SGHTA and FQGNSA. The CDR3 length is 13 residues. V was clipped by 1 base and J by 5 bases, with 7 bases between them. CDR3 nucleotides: TGTGCCAGCAGCTTAGAATACGGAGATACGCAGTATTTT. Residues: CASSLEYGDTQYF. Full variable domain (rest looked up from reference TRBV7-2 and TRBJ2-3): GAGVSQSPSNKVTEKGKDVELRCDPISGHTALYWYRQSLGQGLEFLIYFQGNSAPDKSGLPSDRFSAERTGGSVSTLTIQRTQQEDSAVYLCASSLEYGDTQYFGPGTRLTVL.

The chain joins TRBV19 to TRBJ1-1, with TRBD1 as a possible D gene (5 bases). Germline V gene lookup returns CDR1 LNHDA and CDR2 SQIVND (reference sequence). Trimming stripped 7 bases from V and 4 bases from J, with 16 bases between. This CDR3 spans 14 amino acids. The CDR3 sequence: CASTIGLGGTEAFF. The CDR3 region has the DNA TGTGCCAGTACCATCGGATTGGGGGGCACTGAAGCTTTCTTT.

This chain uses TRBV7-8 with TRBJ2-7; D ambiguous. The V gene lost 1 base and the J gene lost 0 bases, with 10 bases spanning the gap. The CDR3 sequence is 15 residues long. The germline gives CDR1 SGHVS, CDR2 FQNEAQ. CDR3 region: CASSLVQASSYEQYF. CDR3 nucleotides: TGTGCCAGCAGCTTAGTCCAGGCGAGCTCCTACGAGCAGTACTTC.

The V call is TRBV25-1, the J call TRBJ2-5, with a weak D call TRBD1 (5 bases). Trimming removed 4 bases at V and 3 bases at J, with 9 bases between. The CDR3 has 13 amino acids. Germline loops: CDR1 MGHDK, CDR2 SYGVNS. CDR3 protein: CASSATAKETQYF. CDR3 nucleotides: TGTGCCAGCAGTGCGACAGCTAAAGAGACCCAGTACTTC.

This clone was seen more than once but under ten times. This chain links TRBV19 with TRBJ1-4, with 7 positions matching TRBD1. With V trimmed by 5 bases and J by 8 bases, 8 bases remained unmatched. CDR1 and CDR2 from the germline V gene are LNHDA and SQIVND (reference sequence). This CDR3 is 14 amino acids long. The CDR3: CASSQLQGREKLFF. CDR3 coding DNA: TGTGCCAGTAGTCAACTACAGGGGAGGGAAAAACTGTTTTTT.

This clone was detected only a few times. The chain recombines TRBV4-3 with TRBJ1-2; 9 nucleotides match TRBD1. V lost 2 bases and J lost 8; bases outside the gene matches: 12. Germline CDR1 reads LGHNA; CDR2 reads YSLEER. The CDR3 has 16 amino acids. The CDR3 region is CASSQTTGGYSSGYTF. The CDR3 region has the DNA TGCGCCAGCAGCCAAACGACAGGGGGTTATTCAAGCGGCTACACCTTC.

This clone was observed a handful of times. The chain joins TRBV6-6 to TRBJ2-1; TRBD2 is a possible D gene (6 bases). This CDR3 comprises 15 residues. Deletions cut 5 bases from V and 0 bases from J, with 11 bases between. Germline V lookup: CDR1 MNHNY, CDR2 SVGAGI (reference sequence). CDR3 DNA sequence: TGTGCCAGCAGTACCGGGGGTTCCTCCTACAATGAGCAGTTCTTC. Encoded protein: CASSTGGSSYNEQFF.

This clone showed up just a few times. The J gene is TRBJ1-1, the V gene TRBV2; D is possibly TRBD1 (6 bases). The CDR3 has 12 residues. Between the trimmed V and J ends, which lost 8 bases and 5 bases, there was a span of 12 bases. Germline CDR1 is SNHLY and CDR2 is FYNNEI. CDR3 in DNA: TGTGCCAGCCAACTACAGGGAACTGAAGCTTTCTTT. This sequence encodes CASQLQGTEAFF.

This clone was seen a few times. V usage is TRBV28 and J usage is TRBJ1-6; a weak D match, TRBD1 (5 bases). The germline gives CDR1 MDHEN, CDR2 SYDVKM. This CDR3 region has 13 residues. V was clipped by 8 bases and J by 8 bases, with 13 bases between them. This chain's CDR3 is CASGGISDSPLHF. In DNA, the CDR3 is TGTGCCAGCGGGGGGATCTCCGATTCACCCCTCCACTTT. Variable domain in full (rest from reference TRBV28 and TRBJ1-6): DVKVTQSSRYLVKRTGEKVFLECVQDMDHENMFWYRQDPGLGLRLIYFSYDVKMKEKGDIPEGYSVSREKKERFSLILESASTNQTSMYLCASGGISDSPLHFGNGTRLTVT.

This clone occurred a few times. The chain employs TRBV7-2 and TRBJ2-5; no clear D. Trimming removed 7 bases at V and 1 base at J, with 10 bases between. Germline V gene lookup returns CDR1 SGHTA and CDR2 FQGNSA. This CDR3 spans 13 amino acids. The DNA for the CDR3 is TGTGCCAGCACGGAGTCGTTCCAAGAGACCCAGTACTTC. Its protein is CASTESFQETQYF.

CDR3 loop: CASSSDGYTF. In DNA form, the CDR3 reads TGTGCCAGCAGCTCTGATGGCTACACCTTC. V usage is TRBV5-4 and J usage is TRBJ1-2; no firm D call. This CDR3 contains 10 residues. V was cut by 3 bases and J by 6 bases, with 3 bases left in between. Germline CDR1 SGHNT, CDR2 YYREEE (reference sequence). The full variable domain, with the rest looked up from reference TRBV5-4 and TRBJ1-2, is ETGVTQSPTHLIKTRGQQVTLRCSSQSGHNTVSWYQQALGQGPQFIFQYYREEENGRGNFPPRFSGLQFPNYSSELNVNALELDDSALYLCASSSDGYTFGSGTRLTVV.

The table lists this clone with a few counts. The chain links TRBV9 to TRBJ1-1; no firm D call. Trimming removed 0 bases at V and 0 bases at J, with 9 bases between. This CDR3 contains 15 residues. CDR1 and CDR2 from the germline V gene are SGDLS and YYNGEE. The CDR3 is CASSVAPTLNTEAFF. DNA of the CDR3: TGTGCCAGCAGCGTAGCGCCGACACTGAACACTGAAGCTTTCTTT.

CDR3 nucleotides: TGCGCCAGCAGCTTCGGGGATAGCAATCAGCCCCAGCATTTT. It specifies CASSFGDSNQPQHF. The chain combines TRBV5-1 with TRBJ1-5, with D uncertain. From germline, CDR1 is SGHRS and CDR2 YFSETQ. The length of the CDR3 is 14 residues. The V and J ends lost 2 bases and 0 bases respectively, with 6 bases between them.

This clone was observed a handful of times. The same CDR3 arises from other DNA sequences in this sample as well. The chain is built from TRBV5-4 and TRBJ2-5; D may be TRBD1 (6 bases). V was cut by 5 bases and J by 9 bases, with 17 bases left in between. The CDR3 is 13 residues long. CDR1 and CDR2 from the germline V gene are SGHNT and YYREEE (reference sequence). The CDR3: CASSQPDAGAQYF. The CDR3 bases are TGTGCCAGCAGTCAACCGGACGCAGGGGCCCAGTACTTC.

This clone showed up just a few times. The DNA of the CDR3 is TGTGCCAGCAGCAAACGGACCGGGACAACTTATGGCTACACCTTC. Its protein is CASSKRTGTTYGYTF. This chain links TRBV7-9 with TRBJ1-2; possible D gene TRBD1, 6 bases. The ends were cut back, 5 bases at V and 5 bases at J, with 18 bases in the middle. Germline CDR1 and CDR2: SEHNR and FQNEAQ (reference sequence). The CDR3 is made up of 15 amino acids.

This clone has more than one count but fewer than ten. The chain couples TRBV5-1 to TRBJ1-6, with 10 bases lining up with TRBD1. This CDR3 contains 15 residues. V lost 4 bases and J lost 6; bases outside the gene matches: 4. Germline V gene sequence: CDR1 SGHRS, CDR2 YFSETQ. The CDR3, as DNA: TGCGCCAGCAGCCTCGGGACAGGGGTTAATTCACCCCTCCACTTT. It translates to CASSLGTGVNSPLHF. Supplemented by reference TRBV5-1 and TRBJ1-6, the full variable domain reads KAGVTQTPRYLIKTRGQQVTLSCSPISGHRSVSWYQQTPGQGLQFLFEYFSETQRNKGNFPGRFSGRQFSNSRSEMNVSTLELGDSALYLCASSLGTGVNSPLHFGNGTRLTVT.

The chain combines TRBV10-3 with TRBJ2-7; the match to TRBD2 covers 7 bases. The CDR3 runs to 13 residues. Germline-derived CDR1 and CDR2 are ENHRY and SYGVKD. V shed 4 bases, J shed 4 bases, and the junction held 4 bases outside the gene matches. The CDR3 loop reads CAISGWGGYEQYF. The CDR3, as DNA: TGTGCCATCAGTGGTTGGGGGGGATACGAGCAGTACTTC.

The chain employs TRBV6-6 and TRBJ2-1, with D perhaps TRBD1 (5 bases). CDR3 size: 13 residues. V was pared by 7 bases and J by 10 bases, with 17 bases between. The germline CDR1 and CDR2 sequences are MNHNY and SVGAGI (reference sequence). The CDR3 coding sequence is TGTGCCAGCACCGACAGATATGAACCCGAGCAGTTCTTC. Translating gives CASTDRYEPEQFF.

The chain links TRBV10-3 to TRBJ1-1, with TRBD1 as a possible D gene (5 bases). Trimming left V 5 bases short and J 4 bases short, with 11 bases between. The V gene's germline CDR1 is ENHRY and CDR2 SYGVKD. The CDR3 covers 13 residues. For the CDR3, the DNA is TGTGCCATCAGTTGGGACTCTCGCACTGAAGCTTTCTTT. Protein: CAISWDSRTEAFF.

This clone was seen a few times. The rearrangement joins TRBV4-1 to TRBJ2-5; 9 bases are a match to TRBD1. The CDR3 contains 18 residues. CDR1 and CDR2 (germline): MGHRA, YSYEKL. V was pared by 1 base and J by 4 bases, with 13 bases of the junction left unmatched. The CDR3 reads CASSQGITGGFRRETQYF. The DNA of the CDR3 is TGCGCCAGCAGCCAAGGGATCACAGGGGGCTTTAGGCGAGAGACCCAGTACTTC.

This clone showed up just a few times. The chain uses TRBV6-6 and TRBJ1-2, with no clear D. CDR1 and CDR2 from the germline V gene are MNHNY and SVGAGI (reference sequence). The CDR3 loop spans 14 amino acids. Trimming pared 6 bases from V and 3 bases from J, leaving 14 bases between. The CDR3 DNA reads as TGTGCCAGCAGCCCTGACGGGGTGGACTATGGCTACACCTTC. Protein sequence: CASSPDGVDYGYTF.

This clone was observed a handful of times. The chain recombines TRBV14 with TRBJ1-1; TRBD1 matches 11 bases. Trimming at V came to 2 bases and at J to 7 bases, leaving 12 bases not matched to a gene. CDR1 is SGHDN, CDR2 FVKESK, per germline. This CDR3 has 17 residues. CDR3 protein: CASSQPRDRGEIVEAFF. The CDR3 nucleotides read TGTGCCAGCAGCCAACCCCGGGACAGGGGGGAGATTGTTGAAGCTTTCTTT.

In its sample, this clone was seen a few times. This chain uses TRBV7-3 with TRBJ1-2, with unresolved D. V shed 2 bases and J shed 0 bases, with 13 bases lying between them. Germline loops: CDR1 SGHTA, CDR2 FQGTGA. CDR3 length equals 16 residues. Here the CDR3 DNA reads TGTGCCAGCAGCTTAGGGGAGATTTCCCCTAACTATGGCTACACCTTC. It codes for CASSLGEISPNYGYTF.

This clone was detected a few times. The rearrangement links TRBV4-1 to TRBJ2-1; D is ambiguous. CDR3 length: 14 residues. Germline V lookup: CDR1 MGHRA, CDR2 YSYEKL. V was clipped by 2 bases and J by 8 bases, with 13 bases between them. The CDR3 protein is CASSQFLPRDEQFF. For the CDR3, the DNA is TGCGCCAGCAGCCAATTCTTGCCTCGGGATGAGCAGTTCTTC.

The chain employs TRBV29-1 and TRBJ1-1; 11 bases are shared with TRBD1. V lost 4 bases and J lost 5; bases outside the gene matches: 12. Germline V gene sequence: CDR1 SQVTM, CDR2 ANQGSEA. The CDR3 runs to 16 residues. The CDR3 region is CSVGGTGGLFRTEAFF. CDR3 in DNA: TGCAGCGTTGGAGGGACAGGGGGTTTGTTTAGGACTGAAGCTTTCTTT.

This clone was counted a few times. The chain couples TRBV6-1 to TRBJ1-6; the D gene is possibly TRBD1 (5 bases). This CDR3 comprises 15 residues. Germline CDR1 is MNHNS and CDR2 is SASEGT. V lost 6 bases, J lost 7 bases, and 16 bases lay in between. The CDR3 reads CASRGGGVRNSPLHF. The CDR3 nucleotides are TGTGCCAGCAGGGGGGGAGGGGTAAGGAATTCACCCCTCCACTTT.